The 14 T cell receptor beta chains listed next were all sequenced from one sample in a study of T cell repertoires in cytomegalovirus infection. Each CDR3 protein gets one entry after TCRdb re-called the reads with MiXCR. This table has hundreds of thousands of distinct CDR3 sequences, roughly 10% appearing once. The sample consisted of PBMCs. Source of these receptors: a human donor in good health (CMV status not recorded). Some clones in this sample may be carry-over from other donors' samples.

This clonotype was found many times. The V gene is TRBV7-9, the J gene TRBJ2-5, with TRBD2 identical over 9 bases. V dropped 3 bases and J dropped 1; count of bases not matched to a gene: 6. This CDR3 has 16 residues. The germline V gene has CDR1 SEHNR and CDR2 FQNEAQ (reference sequence). CDR3 region: CASSLRRGGLQETQYF. Here the CDR3 DNA reads TGTGCCAGCAGCTTGAGGCGGGGGGGACTCCAAGAGACCCAGTACTTC.

In this sample, this clonotype turned up many times. The CDR3 nucleotides are TGTGCCAGCAGCCCAGGCGCGACAGGGAGAAGGTTCTTC. Encoded protein: CASSPGATGRRFF. V usage is TRBV12-3 or TRBV12-4 and J usage is TRBJ2-1; TRBD1 matches 7 bases. V dropped 6 bases and J dropped 15; count of bases not matched to a gene: 14. CDR3 size: 13 residues.

This clonotype appeared many times. The chain carries TRBV6-1 and TRBJ2-3; 9 bases are a match to TRBD1. Germline CDR1 is MNHNS and CDR2 is SASEGT. CDR3 size: 16 residues. V shed 5 bases, J shed 4 bases, and the junction held 10 bases outside the gene matches. In DNA form, the CDR3 reads TGTGCCAGCAGTCTATGGACAGGGGCCGCACCAGATACGCAGTATTTT. It specifies CASSLWTGAAPDTQYF.

This clonotype was observed at least ten times. The rearrangement joins TRBV29-1 to TRBJ1-2; D unresolved. Germline loops: CDR1 SQVTM, CDR2 ANQGSEA. This CDR3 is 10 amino acids long. The germline V and J ends were trimmed by 7 bases and 3 bases, with 6 bases remaining between them. The chain's CDR3 is CSASDYGYTF. The CDR3 bases are TGCAGCGCATCGGACTATGGCTACACCTTC.

In this sample, this clonotype turned up many times. This chain joins TRBV12-3 or TRBV12-4 and TRBJ1-1; 9 nucleotides agree with TRBD1. The CDR3 has 12 residues. Trimming at V came to 7 bases and at J to 9 bases, leaving 6 bases not matched to a gene. CDR3 coding DNA: TGTGCCAGCACCAAAGGGACAGGGCAAGCTTTCTTT. This translates into CASTKGTGQAFF.

V and J are TRBV28 and TRBJ1-2, with 7 bases aligning to TRBD1. The germline V gene encodes CDR1 MDHEN and CDR2 SYDVKM. After removal of 4 bases from V and 2 bases from J, the junction contained 10 bases not matched to a gene. The CDR3 extends over 16 amino acids. The CDR3 region has the DNA TGTGCCAGCAGTTCCCTGGGGGACAGCTCCAACTATGGCTACACCTTC. Protein: CASSSLGDSSNYGYTF.

This clonotype was counted only a few times. This sequence joins TRBV5-1 and TRBJ1-1; 8 nucleotides agree with TRBD1. V lost 4 bases to trimming and J lost 0 bases; unmatched junction nucleotides: 11. CDR1 and CDR2 (germline): SGHRS, YFSETQ. The CDR3 is 17 amino acids. CDR3 DNA sequence: TGCGCCAGCAGCCTAGGGACAGGTACTAAAATGAACACTGAAGCTTTCTTT. Its protein is CASSLGTGTKMNTEAFF.

This clonotype was seen ten or more times. V is TRBV7-9 and J is TRBJ2-3; D might be TRBD2 (5 bases). Germline V gives CDR1 SEHNR, CDR2 FQNEAQ (reference sequence). The CDR3 has 15 amino acids. V lost 3 bases and J 1 base, leaving 11 bases between the germline ends. CDR3 nucleotides: TGTGCCAGCAGCTTCCAAGGAGGCGGCACAGATACGCAGTATTTT. As protein: CASSFQGGGTDTQYF.

There are many counts of this clonotype. CDR3 protein: CASSPPPGTGEGYTF. The CDR3 DNA is TGTGCCAGCAGTCCCCCTCCCGGGACAGGGGAAGGCTACACCTTC. The V gene is TRBV28, the J gene TRBJ1-2; 10 bases align to TRBD1. This CDR3 has 15 residues. Germline assignment: CDR1 MDHEN and CDR2 SYDVKM. The V and J ends lost 5 bases and 8 bases, in that order; junction bases with no gene match: 11.

This clonotype was detected ten times or more. The CDR3 is CASNFLTANTEAFF. CDR3 nucleotides: TGTGCCAGCAATTTTCTCACAGCGAACACTGAAGCTTTCTTT. The V and J genes are TRBV12-3 or TRBV12-4 and TRBJ1-1; D is unclear. There are 14 residues in the CDR3. The V and J ends lost 7 bases and 1 base respectively, with 13 bases between them.

This clonotype was counted only a few times. V is TRBV20-1 and J is TRBJ2-2; no firm D call. This CDR3 spans 13 amino acids. V lost 2 bases and J 0 bases, leaving 4 bases between the germline ends. Germline assignment: CDR1 DFQATT and CDR2 SNEGSKA (reference sequence). In DNA form, the CDR3 reads TGCAGTGCTAGACCCCCGAACACCGGGGAGCTGTTTTTT. Residues: CSARPPNTGELFF.

This clonotype appeared many times. The rearrangement links TRBV28 to TRBJ2-7; D is uncertain. The ends were cut back, 2 bases at V and 7 bases at J, with 6 bases in the middle. CDR3 size: 11 residues. Germline loops: CDR1 MDHEN, CDR2 SYDVKM. This CDR3 is CASSLTQEQYF. Written as DNA, the CDR3 is TGTGCCAGCAGTTTAACGCAGGAGCAGTACTTC.

This clonotype was seen ten or more times. The chain is built from TRBV3-1 and TRBJ2-1; TRBD2 is a possible D gene (6 bases). V lost 3 bases, J lost 7 bases, and 16 bases lay in between. The germline V gene encodes CDR1 LGHDT and CDR2 YNNKEL (reference sequence). The length of the CDR3 is 15 residues. The chain's CDR3 is CASSQGTPLGNEQFF. In nucleotides, the CDR3 is TGTGCCAGCAGCCAGGGGACTCCCCTTGGGAATGAGCAGTTCTTC.

This clonotype was detected ten times or more. The chain is built from TRBV19 and TRBJ2-3; 7 bases are shared with TRBD1. The germline CDR1 and CDR2 sequences are LNHDA and SQIVND (reference sequence). This CDR3 contains 15 residues. The V gene end was trimmed by 5 bases and the J gene end by 3 bases; junction bases not matched to a gene: 8. CDR3 sequence (DNA): TGTGCCAGTAGTGGGGCACCCAGGGGGACAGATACGCAGTATTTT. Its translation is CASSGAPRGTDTQYF.